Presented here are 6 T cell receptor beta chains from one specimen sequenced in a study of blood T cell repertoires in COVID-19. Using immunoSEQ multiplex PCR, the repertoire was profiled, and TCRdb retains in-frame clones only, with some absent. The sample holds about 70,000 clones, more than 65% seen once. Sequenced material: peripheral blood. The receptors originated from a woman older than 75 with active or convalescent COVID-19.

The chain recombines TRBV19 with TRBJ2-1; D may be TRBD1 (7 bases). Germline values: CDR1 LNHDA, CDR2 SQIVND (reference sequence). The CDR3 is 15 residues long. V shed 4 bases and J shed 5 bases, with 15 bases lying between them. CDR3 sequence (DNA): TGTGCCAGTAGTACGTACAGGGGACTTCACAATGAGCAGTTCTTC. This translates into CASSTYRGLHNEQFF.

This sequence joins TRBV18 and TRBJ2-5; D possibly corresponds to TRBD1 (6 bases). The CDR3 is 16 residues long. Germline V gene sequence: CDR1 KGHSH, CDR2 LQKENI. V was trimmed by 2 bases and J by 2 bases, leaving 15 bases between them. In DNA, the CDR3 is TGTGCCAGCTCACCATCCTCCCAGGGGTCTCAAGAGACCCAGTACTTC. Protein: CASSPSSQGSQETQYF.

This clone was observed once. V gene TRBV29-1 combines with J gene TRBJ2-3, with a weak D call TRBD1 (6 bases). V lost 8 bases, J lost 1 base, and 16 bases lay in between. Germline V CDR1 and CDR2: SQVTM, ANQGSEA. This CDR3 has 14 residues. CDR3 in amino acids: CSIGQPRGTDTQYF. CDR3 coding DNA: TGCAGCATAGGACAGCCTAGGGGCACAGATACGCAGTATTTT.

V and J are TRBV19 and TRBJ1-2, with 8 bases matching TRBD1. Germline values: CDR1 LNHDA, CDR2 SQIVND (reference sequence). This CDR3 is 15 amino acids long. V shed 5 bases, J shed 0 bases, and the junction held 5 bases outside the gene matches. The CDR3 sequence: CASSSRTGTNYGYTF. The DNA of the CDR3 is TGTGCCAGTAGTTCCCGGACAGGGACTAACTATGGCTACACCTTC.

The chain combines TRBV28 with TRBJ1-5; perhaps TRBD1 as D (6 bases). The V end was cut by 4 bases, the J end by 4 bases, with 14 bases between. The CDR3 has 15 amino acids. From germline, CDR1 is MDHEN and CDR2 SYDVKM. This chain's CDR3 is CASSSQTGGNQPQHF. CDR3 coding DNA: TGTGCCAGCAGTTCACAGACAGGTGGAAATCAGCCCCAGCATTTT. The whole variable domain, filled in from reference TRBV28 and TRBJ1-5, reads DVKVTQSSRYLVKRTGEKVFLECVQDMDHENMFWYRQDPGLGLRLIYFSYDVKMKEKGDIPEGYSVSREKKERFSLILESASTNQTSMYLCASSSQTGGNQPQHFGDGTRLSIL.

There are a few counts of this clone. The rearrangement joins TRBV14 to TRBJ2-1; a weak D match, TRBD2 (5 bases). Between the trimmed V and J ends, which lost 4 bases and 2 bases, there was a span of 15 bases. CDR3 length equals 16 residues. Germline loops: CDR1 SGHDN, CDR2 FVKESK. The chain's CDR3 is CASSRSPGVTYNEQFF. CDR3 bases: TGTGCCAGCAGCCGATCCCCCGGGGTCACCTACAATGAGCAGTTCTTC.